This TCR beta chain was found in a study of blood T cell repertoires in COVID-19. About the study: Specimens from acute and convalescent COVID-19 originated in the United States, Italy and Spain. T cells, B-cell-depleted T cells, or PBMCs supplied cDNA or gDNA.

Germline lookup yields CDR1 MNHNS and CDR2 SASEGT. With 3 bases clipped from V and 6 bases from J, the junction kept 5 bases outside the gene matches. The CDR3 has 15 amino acids. Under the authors' procedure: Amplification of reference gene primers was used by the study to estimate nucleated cell counts. TCRdb's copy holds only in-frame clones and misses some; the assay was immunoSEQ multiplex PCR. V and J calls and clone size are copied from that table; D and trimming were computed from the DNA. The sample yields about 190,000 clones, roughly 88% seen once. With regard to this clone: Distinct nucleotide sequences in the sample also encode this CDR3.

Sequencing used peripheral blood. The source of this sequence is a woman aged 40 to 49 who had recovered from COVID-19. J is TRBJ2-3 and V is TRBV6-1, with 11 bases matching TRBD2. This CDR3 reads CASSELAGGSDTQYF. The CDR3 nucleotides are TGTGCCAGCAGTGAGCTAGCGGGAGGATCTGATACGCAGTATTTT.